This is a list of T cell receptor beta chains from one sample in a study of CD8 T cell repertoires and HIV-1 epitope variants. Sequencing used immunoSEQ multiplex PCR; TCRdb keeps in-frame clones, though not all of them. The table shows about 3,100 clones, with roughly 63% occurring only once. The antigens for these receptors are not known. The specimen sequenced was cultured CD8+ T cells derived from PBMCs. Receptors originate from a male donor with HIV. Both conserved end residues are part of each CDR3. The D gene is left open where the match is weak. Clone size is stated in some rows and not others, as once, few, many or a class when expanded.

v_gene: TRBV27
d_gene: -
len: 14
abundance: -
j_gene: TRBJ1-1
CDR3aa: CASSLSGVATEAFF
CDR3nt: TGTGCCAGCAGTTTATCCGGTGTCGCCACTGAAGCTTTCTTT

v_gene: TRBV30
d_gene: -
len: 14
abundance: -
j_gene: TRBJ2-7
CDR3aa: CAWSVFRVYLEQYF
CDR3nt: TGTGCCTGGAGTGTATTCAGGGTTTACCTGGAGCAGTACTTC

v_gene: TRBV14
d_gene: -
len: 14
abundance: -
j_gene: TRBJ2-7
CDR3aa: CASSQVEEIYEQYF
CDR3nt: TGTGCCAGCAGCCAAGTAGAGGAGATCTACGAGCAGTACTTC

v_gene: TRBV6-5
d_gene: -
len: 12
abundance: -
j_gene: TRBJ1-1
CDR3aa: CASTGPNTEAFF
CDR3nt: TGTGCCAGTACGGGGCCGAACACTGAAGCTTTCTTT

v_gene: TRBV28
d_gene: -
len: 14
abundance: -
j_gene: TRBJ1-1
CDR3aa: CASSQTDRYTEAFF
CDR3nt: TGTGCCAGCAGTCAAACCGACAGGTACACTGAAGCTTTCTTT

v_gene: TRBV1
d_gene: -
len: 15
abundance: -
j_gene: TRBJ2-5
CDR3aa: CTSSQPGPVEETQYF
CDR3nt: TGCACCAGCAGCCAACCCGGGCCGGTGGAAGAGACCCAGTACTTC

v_gene: TRBV7-2
d_gene: -
len: 13
abundance: -
j_gene: TRBJ2-5
CDR3aa: CASSSPGGETQYF
CDR3nt: TGTGCCAGCAGCTCCCCTGGGGGGGAGACCCAGTACTTC

v_gene: TRBV7-9
d_gene: -
len: 11
abundance: few
j_gene: TRBJ1-2
CDR3aa: CASSLLYGYTF
CDR3nt: TGTGCCAGCAGCTTATTGTATGGCTACACCTTC

v_gene: TRBV4-3
d_gene: -
len: 15
abundance: -
j_gene: TRBJ1-2
CDR3aa: CASSQELGSNYGYTF
CDR3nt: TGCGCCAGCAGCCAAGAGCTCGGATCTAACTATGGCTACACCTTC

v_gene: TRBV27
d_gene: -
len: 14
abundance: -
j_gene: TRBJ1-1
CDR3aa: CASSPGWGNTEAFF
CDR3nt: TGTGCCAGCAGTCCCGGATGGGGGAACACTGAAGCTTTCTTT

v_gene: TRBV27
d_gene: -
len: 15
abundance: few
j_gene: TRBJ2-5
CDR3aa: CASSLSTGMGETQYF
CDR3nt: TGTGCCAGCAGTTTGTCTACAGGGATGGGAGAGACCCAGTACTTC

v_gene: TRBV11-1
d_gene: -
len: 17
abundance: -
j_gene: TRBJ2-1
CDR3aa: CASSLGEGSPSYNEQFF
CDR3nt: TGTGCCAGCAGCTTAGGGGAAGGGTCCCCCTCCTACAATGAGCAGTTCTTC

v_gene: TRBV7-9
d_gene: TRBD2
len: 15
abundance: -
j_gene: TRBJ2-5
CDR3aa: CASSFFSGSGETQYF
CDR3nt: TGTGCCAGCAGCTTCTTTAGCGGGAGTGGAGAGACCCAGTACTTC

v_gene: TRBV7-8
d_gene: -
len: 14
abundance: -
j_gene: TRBJ2-3
CDR3aa: CASRGRAGTDTQYF
CDR3nt: TGTGCCAGCAGAGGCAGGGCTGGCACAGATACGCAGTATTTT

v_gene: TRBV5-1
d_gene: TRBD2
len: 18
abundance: -
j_gene: TRBJ2-3
CDR3aa: CASSPTSGTTLSTDTQYF
CDR3nt: TGCGCCAGCAGCCCGACTAGCGGGACCACTCTGAGCACAGATACGCAGTATTTT

v_gene: TRBV14
d_gene: -
len: 14
abundance: -
j_gene: TRBJ1-2
CDR3aa: CASSQEVGNYGYTF
CDR3nt: TGTGCCAGCAGCCAAGAAGTCGGGAACTATGGCTACACCTTC

v_gene: TRBV7-2
d_gene: -
len: 14
abundance: -
j_gene: TRBJ1-4
CDR3aa: CASSLHQGGEKLFF
CDR3nt: TGTGCCAGCAGCTTGCACCAGGGAGGTGAAAAACTGTTTTTT

v_gene: TRBV6-1
d_gene: -
len: 14
abundance: -
j_gene: TRBJ2-7
CDR3aa: CASSARDNGYEQYF
CDR3nt: TGTGCCAGCAGTGCTCGGGACAACGGCTACGAGCAGTACTTC

v_gene: TRBV28
d_gene: -
len: 16
abundance: -
j_gene: TRBJ2-5
CDR3aa: CASRKIKRGSQETQYF
CDR3nt: TGTGCCAGCAGGAAAATAAAGAGGGGTTCCCAAGAGACCCAGTACTTC

v_gene: TRBV5-4
d_gene: TRBD1
len: 14
abundance: -
j_gene: TRBJ1-2
CDR3aa: CASERTGQGHGYTF
CDR3nt: TGTGCCAGCGAGAGGACAGGGCAAGGGCATGGCTACACCTTC

v_gene: TRBV25-1
d_gene: TRBD1
len: 15
abundance: -
j_gene: TRBJ2-5
CDR3aa: CASSVMGQAVETQYF
CDR3nt: TGTGCCAGCAGTGTGATGGGACAGGCAGTAGAGACCCAGTACTTC

v_gene: TRBV6-1
d_gene: -
len: 11
abundance: once
j_gene: TRBJ1-1
CDR3aa: CASDMNAEASF
CDR3nt: TGTGCCTCCGATATGAACGCTGAAGCTTCCTTT

v_gene: TRBV19
d_gene: -
len: 12
abundance: -
j_gene: TRBJ2-3
CDR3aa: CASRNYTDTQYF
CDR3nt: TGTGCCAGTAGAAACTACACAGATACGCAGTATTTT

v_gene: TRBV7-8
d_gene: -
len: 13
abundance: few
j_gene: TRBJ2-7
CDR3aa: CASSLGGWNEQYF
CDR3nt: TGTGCCAGCAGCTTAGGAGGGTGGAACGAGCAGTACTTC

v_gene: TRBV13
d_gene: TRBD2
len: 17
abundance: few
j_gene: TRBJ2-2
CDR3aa: CASSLGWASGSTGELFF
CDR3nt: TGTGCCAGCAGCTTAGGTTGGGCTAGCGGGAGCACCGGGGAGCTGTTTTTT

v_gene: TRBV13
d_gene: TRBD1
len: 15
abundance: few
j_gene: TRBJ1-2
CDR3aa: CASSSQEDRVYGYTF
CDR3nt: TGTGCCAGCAGCTCGCAGGAGGACAGGGTCTATGGCTACACCTTC

v_gene: TRBV30
d_gene: TRBD1
len: 13
abundance: -
j_gene: TRBJ1-6
CDR3aa: CAWKRGQDSPLHF
CDR3nt: TGTGCCTGGAAGAGGGGGCAGGATTCACCCCTCCACTTT

v_gene: TRBV10-1
d_gene: TRBD1
len: 13
abundance: few
j_gene: TRBJ1-2
CDR3aa: CASSSGTGSGYTF
CDR3nt: TGCGCCAGCAGTTCCGGGACAGGGTCCGGCTACACCTTC

v_gene: TRBV5-1
d_gene: -
len: 13
abundance: -
j_gene: TRBJ1-5
CDR3aa: CASSYEGNQPQHF
CDR3nt: TGCGCCAGCAGCTACGAGGGCAATCAGCCCCAGCATTTT

v_gene: TRBV11-2
d_gene: TRBD2
len: 17
abundance: -
j_gene: TRBJ2-7
CDR3aa: CASSLDPGLAGGYEQYF
CDR3nt: TGTGCCAGCAGCTTAGATCCGGGACTAGCGGGGGGCTACGAGCAGTACTTC

v_gene: TRBV6-6
d_gene: -
len: 14
abundance: few
j_gene: TRBJ1-2
CDR3aa: CASSYGGPSGGYTF
CDR3nt: TGTGCCAGCAGTTACGGGGGCCCATCGGGAGGCTACACCTTC

v_gene: TRBV19
d_gene: -
len: 13
abundance: -
j_gene: TRBJ2-5
CDR3aa: CASSIVGVETQYF
CDR3nt: TGTGCCAGTAGTATAGTAGGGGTAGAGACCCAGTACTTC

v_gene: TRBV5-8
d_gene: -
len: 15
abundance: -
j_gene: TRBJ1-3
CDR3aa: CASSMDFNSGNTIYF
CDR3nt: TGTGCCAGCAGCATGGACTTCAACTCTGGAAACACCATATATTTT

v_gene: TRBV27
d_gene: TRBD1
len: 15
abundance: few
j_gene: TRBJ1-2
CDR3aa: CASSLQGGFNYGYTF
CDR3nt: TGTGCCAGCAGCCTGCAGGGGGGCTTCAACTATGGCTACACCTTC

v_gene: TRBV6-5
d_gene: -
len: 12
abundance: -
j_gene: TRBJ2-5
CDR3aa: CASSYNGQAQYF
CDR3nt: TGTGCCAGCAGTTACAACGGCCAGGCCCAGTACTTC

v_gene: TRBV15
d_gene: -
len: 14
abundance: once
j_gene: TRBJ1-5
CDR3aa: CATSSGSFNQPQHF
CDR3nt: TGTGCCACCAGCAGCGGTTCTTTCAATCAGCCCCAGCATTTT

v_gene: TRBV11-1
d_gene: TRBD1
len: 14
abundance: -
j_gene: TRBJ2-5
CDR3aa: CASSLEQGAETQYF
CDR3nt: TGTGCCAGCAGTTTGGAGCAGGGGGCGGAGACCCAGTACTTC

v_gene: TRBV28
d_gene: TRBD1
len: 14
abundance: -
j_gene: TRBJ2-7
CDR3aa: CASNPGQGAYEQYF
CDR3nt: TGTGCCAGCAATCCGGGACAGGGGGCCTACGAGCAGTACTTC

v_gene: TRBV6-4
d_gene: TRBD1
len: 13
abundance: -
j_gene: TRBJ2-7
CDR3aa: CASSLDRGYEQYF
CDR3nt: TGTGCCAGCAGCCTTGACAGGGGCTACGAGCAGTACTTC

v_gene: TRBV13
d_gene: -
len: 15
abundance: -
j_gene: TRBJ2-7
CDR3aa: CASSLGADSRYEQYF
CDR3nt: TGTGCCAGCAGCTTAGGGGCCGATTCCCGCTACGAGCAGTACTTC

v_gene: TRBV19
d_gene: -
len: 14
abundance: few
j_gene: TRBJ1-2
CDR3aa: CASSTDQTSYGYTF
CDR3nt: TGTGCCAGTAGTACCGACCAGACTAGCTATGGCTACACCTTC

v_gene: TRBV9
d_gene: TRBD1
len: 13
abundance: -
j_gene: TRBJ1-1
CDR3aa: CASSVGQVSEAFF
CDR3nt: TGTGCCAGCAGCGTCGGACAGGTTTCTGAAGCTTTCTTT

v_gene: TRBV10-3
d_gene: -
len: 13
abundance: -
j_gene: TRBJ2-1
CDR3aa: CAISERLYNEQFF
CDR3nt: TGTGCCATCAGTGAGCGCTTATACAATGAGCAGTTCTTC

v_gene: TRBV6-5
d_gene: -
len: 15
abundance: -
j_gene: TRBJ2-1
CDR3aa: CASSLGHPSYNEQFF
CDR3nt: TGTGCCAGCAGTTTGGGCCACCCTTCCTACAATGAGCAGTTCTTC

v_gene: TRBV6-5
d_gene: -
len: 14
abundance: -
j_gene: TRBJ1-2
CDR3aa: CASSYFQDRGGYTF
CDR3nt: TGTGCCAGCAGTTACTTCCAGGATCGGGGTGGCTACACCTTC

v_gene: TRBV4-3
d_gene: TRBD2
len: 18
abundance: -
j_gene: TRBJ2-3
CDR3aa: CASSQELVAGLSTDTQYF
CDR3nt: TGCGCCAGCAGCCAAGAATTGGTAGCGGGCCTTAGCACAGATACGCAGTATTTT

v_gene: TRBV21-1
d_gene: -
len: 17
abundance: -
j_gene: TRBJ2-7
CDR3aa: CASSPRSSSGDSYEQYF
CDR3nt: TGTGCCAGCAGCCCCCGGAGTTCTAGCGGGGATTCCTACGAGCAGTACTTC

v_gene: TRBV5-6
d_gene: -
len: 18
abundance: -
j_gene: TRBJ1-1
CDR3aa: CASSWSGRLPVWNTEAFF
CDR3nt: TGTGCCAGCAGCTGGTCGGGACGGCTCCCGGTTTGGAACACTGAAGCTTTCTTT

v_gene: TRBV14
d_gene: -
len: 13
abundance: -
j_gene: TRBJ1-2
CDR3aa: CASSPITGIGYTF
CDR3nt: TGTGCCAGCAGTCCTATCACAGGGATCGGCTACACCTTC

v_gene: TRBV14
d_gene: -
len: 14
abundance: -
j_gene: TRBJ2-7
CDR3aa: CASSQGPIPYEQYF
CDR3nt: TGTGCCAGCAGCCAAGGTCCCATTCCCTACGAGCAGTACTTC

v_gene: TRBV10-3
d_gene: TRBD1
len: 16
abundance: -
j_gene: TRBJ2-5
CDR3aa: CAISDPGQGAGETQYF
CDR3nt: TGTGCCATCAGTGACCCCGGACAGGGGGCCGGGGAGACCCAGTACTTC